This T cell receptor beta chain was recorded in a study of T cell responses to AZD1222 COVID-19 vaccine (dated by TCRdb to about 2021). Turning to the overall study: AZD1222 recipients given second doses at about 4 weeks or at about 12 weeks were pooled, since spike-specific TCR depth and breadth were not found to differ between the two schedules. TCR sequencing was performed for more than 230 trial participants, of whom about 210 were given two doses of AZD1222 and approximately 26 were given two doses of MenACWY control vaccine. Trial participants were enrolled into age subgroups of 18-55, 56-69 and 70-plus years, which contained approximately 150, 30 and 60 TCR-sequenced participants, respectively.

The sample's time point label, decoded: baseline before first vaccination. Samples from vaccinated people were obtained from the UK trials COV001 and COV002, which included a single-blind randomized controlled phase 2/3 trial of AZD1222 (ChAdOx1 nCoV-19) in healthy adults. For TCRbeta chain sequencing, PBMC samples from trial participants were taken at day 0 and at day 28 after the second dose. Remarks on this clone: Its antigen remains undetermined. No base quality values were provided; no much bigger clone lies one nucleotide off.

Here is what the overall study found, with its caveats: Conclusions about previously exposed vaccinees were limited because only six AZD1222 recipients were SARS-CoV-2 seropositive at baseline. After two AZD1222 doses, both the breadth and the depth of spike-specific TCRs were significantly higher than at day 0 and than in MenACWY recipients. Nearly half of unique spike-specific TCRs reportedly recognized epitopes outside regions mutated in the B.1.351 and B.1.1.7 variants. In the small 56-69-year group, the increase in depth fell short of significance, most likely because of low power. Because no samples from the day 14 peak response were available, repertoires could be characterized only after the peak T cell response. Participants were mostly white British, with more females than males. The authors suggested clonal diversity may have been underestimated. The vaccine-associated CD4 TCRs covered the entire spike protein, and the dominant responses fell in regions 160-218 and 743-854.

The CDR3 regions of human TCRbeta chains were analyzed by immunosequencing. The authors' pipeline ran thus. TCRs in the repertoires were matched against a reference library of SARS-CoV-2-specific TCRs that had been generated with the MIRA antigen-specificity platform. Breadth was defined as the fraction of unique TCRs that were SARS-CoV-2-associated, and depth was defined as the fraction of total T cells that were SARS-CoV-2-associated. Using the MIRA data, each spike-specific TCR was assigned both to the spike region to which the TCR was reactive and to a CD4 or CD8 class. Log10-transformed breadth and depth values were compared by one-way ANOVA with Sidak's multiple comparisons tests. TCRdb provides this immuneACCESS table in a form limited to in-frame rearrangements. Some clones are lacking; in checked studies, under half of them reflect an unresolved V gene, and why the rest are absent is not known. V and J calls and clone size are as listed in that table; D and trimming were resolved from the DNA. The sample data list approximately 120,000 clones, and 91% of these were observed just once. Approximately 7.6% of the sample lies in the top ten.

The germline V gene yields LGHNA for CDR1 and YNFKEQ for CDR2. V and J lose 4 bases and 10 bases, and a span of 17 bases separates them. There are 15 amino acids in the CDR3, from cysteine to phenylalanine inclusive. Left in the record is the CDR3 DNA by itself, 45 bases read in frame from the first base. This TCR came from an adult in good health. The chain is made from TRBV4-2 and TRBJ1-6; the D gene cannot be resolved reliably. The source was peripheral blood, collected on day 0 of AZD1222 vaccination. CDR3 sequence: CASSPKIWVGSPLHF. The base sequence is TGTGCCAGCAGCCCCAAAATTTGGGTTGGCTCACCCCTCCACTTT.